Listed here are 22 T cell receptor beta chains from one sample, sequenced in a study of neurological immune-mediated disorders. TCRdb re-analysed the 5' RACE reads in MiXCR, keeping a single row per CDR3 protein. Seen here are 10,000 to 12,000 distinct CDR3 sequences, more than 20% observed once, and the top ten hold roughly 13%. What was sequenced was CD8+ T cells from blood. The receptors stem from a middle-aged woman with multiple sclerosis.

This clonotype was detected many times. J is TRBJ1-1 and V is TRBV10-2; TRBD1 is a possible D gene (5 bases). Germline CDR1 is WSHSY and CDR2 is SAAADI. CDR3 length: 13 residues. The V end lost 6 bases, the J end lost 3 bases, and 11 bases lay between the germline ends. CDR3 sequence (DNA): TGCGCCAGCAGGGGGCTGATCTACACTGAAGCTTTCTTT. The encoded protein is CASRGLIYTEAFF.

The genes are TRBV12-3 or TRBV12-4 and TRBJ2-1, with D unresolved. Trimming took off 6 bases at V and 8 bases at J, with 11 bases between the two ends. This CDR3 is 12 amino acids long. In DNA, the CDR3 is TGTGCCAGCAGCTCTCCGGGTTATGAGCAGTTCTTC. It translates to CASSSPGYEQFF.

This clonotype appeared many times. The rearrangement uses TRBV27 and TRBJ2-1, with D possibly matching TRBD2 (7 bases). This CDR3 spans 15 amino acids. Germline CDR1 MNHEY, CDR2 SMNVEV (reference sequence). Trimming removed 7 bases at V and 4 bases at J, with 17 bases between. For the CDR3, the DNA is TGTGCCAGCACCCCTGGGCGGGGGCTATACAATGAGCAGTTCTTC. Translated, it gives CASTPGRGLYNEQFF.

This clonotype occurred many times. V usage is TRBV7-2 and J usage is TRBJ1-3; no definite D call. The CDR3 is 16 amino acids. Deletions cut 6 bases from V and 0 bases from J, with 15 bases between. Germline values: CDR1 SGHTA, CDR2 FQGNSA. In DNA form, the CDR3 reads TGTGCCAGCAGTTGGTGGGGTTCGCGCTCTGGAAACACCATATATTTT. This encodes CASSWWGSRSGNTIYF.

In its sample, this clonotype is medium-sized. J is TRBJ2-7 and V is TRBV5-1; D gene ambiguous. In germline, CDR1 is SGHRS, CDR2 YFSETQ. Trimming left V 0 bases short and J 0 bases short, with 7 bases between. The CDR3 consists of 14 residues. CDR3 sequence reads: CASSLESSSYEQYF. The CDR3 DNA reads as TGCGCCAGCAGCTTGGAGTCTAGCTCCTACGAGCAGTACTTC.

This clonotype was recorded at least ten times. The rearrangement links TRBV20-1 to TRBJ2-5, with TRBD1 matching over 8 bases. The V gene's germline CDR1 is DFQATT and CDR2 SNEGSKA (reference sequence). Trimming at V came to 1 base and at J to 3 bases, leaving 10 bases not matched to a gene. CDR3 size: 16 residues. In DNA form, the CDR3 reads TGCAGTGCTAGAGGGGGCCGGGACAGGACAGAAGAGACCCAGTACTTC. Protein product: CSARGGRDRTEETQYF.

This clonotype was recorded many times. The chain employs TRBV5-1 and TRBJ2-3; D is ambiguous. The CDR3 loop spans 14 amino acids. The germline V and J ends were trimmed by 3 bases and 2 bases, with 10 bases remaining between them. The germline gives CDR1 SGHRS, CDR2 YFSETQ. CDR3 DNA sequence: TGCGCCAGCAGCTCTTTTCCGGTCACAGATACGCAGTATTTT. Its protein is CASSSFPVTDTQYF.

This clonotype was counted many times. J is TRBJ2-3 and V is TRBV9; either TRBD1 or TRBD2 may fit D (5 bases each). The CDR3 sequence is 15 residues long. Per germline, CDR1 SGDLS and CDR2 YYNGEE. V lost 0 bases to trimming and J lost 2 bases, with 10 bases between them. The CDR3 here is CASSVGGKFTDTQYF. The CDR3 DNA reads TGTGCCAGCAGCGTAGGGGGGAAATTCACAGATACGCAGTATTTT.

Sample share makes this clonotype medium-sized. This chain uses TRBV4-1 with TRBJ1-1; D unresolved. CDR1 and CDR2 from the germline V gene are MGHRA and YSYEKL. CDR3 length equals 13 residues. The V end was cut by 0 bases, the J end by 5 bases, with 7 bases between. The CDR3 reads CASSQDGVTEAFF. For the CDR3, the DNA is TGCGCCAGCAGCCAAGACGGGGTAACTGAAGCTTTCTTT.

This clonotype was seen ten or more times. CDR3 sequence (DNA): TGTGCCAGCAGCGTTTCCCCACGGGGGGACTATGGCTACACCTTC. Its protein is CASSVSPRGDYGYTF. This chain joins TRBV9 and TRBJ1-2; maybe TRBD1 (5 bases). The CDR3 has 15 residues. Trimming took off 2 bases at V and 3 bases at J, with 14 bases between the two ends. Per germline, CDR1 SGDLS and CDR2 YYNGEE.

This clonotype is labeled as medium-sized. This chain connects TRBV20-1 to TRBJ2-1; no clear D gene. V was clipped by 5 bases and J by 8 bases, with 16 bases between them. Germline loops: CDR1 DFQATT, CDR2 SNEGSKA (reference sequence). The CDR3 has 13 residues. The CDR3 sequence is CSAAIERFDEQFF. The CDR3, as DNA: TGCAGTGCTGCCATAGAAAGATTCGATGAGCAGTTCTTC.

This clonotype was recorded many times. This chain uses TRBV7-9 with TRBJ2-7; no clear D. There are 11 residues in the CDR3. Trimming stripped 2 bases from V and 4 bases from J, with 3 bases between. CDR1 and CDR2 from the germline V gene are SEHNR and FQNEAQ (reference sequence). In DNA form, the CDR3 reads TGTGCCAGCAGCTTAATGTACGAGCAGTACTTC. Residues: CASSLMYEQYF.

This clonotype was recorded many times. This chain uses TRBV7-2 with TRBJ1-3, with D unclear. V lost 9 bases, J lost 0 bases, and 12 bases lay in between. CDR3 size: 14 residues. Germline V gene lookup returns CDR1 SGHTA and CDR2 FQGNSA. CDR3 region: CASHSGSSGNTIYF. The CDR3, as DNA: TGTGCCAGTCACAGCGGAAGCTCTGGAAACACCATATATTTT.

This clonotype came up many times. The V and J genes are TRBV19 and TRBJ2-1; weak D call: TRBD1 (6 bases). V was clipped by 6 bases and J by 15 bases, with 21 bases between them. This CDR3 is built from 13 residues. Germline values: CDR1 LNHDA, CDR2 SQIVND (reference sequence). The CDR3 region has the DNA TGTGCCAGTAGCCCTGAGGGACATCAGTCAGCGTTCTTC. Protein: CASSPEGHQSAFF. Full variable domain (remainder filled in from reference TRBV19 and TRBJ2-1): DGGITQSPKYLFRKEGQNVTLSCEQNLNHDAMYWYRQDPGQGLRLIYYSQIVNDFQKGDIAEGYSVSREKKESFPLTVTSAQKNPTAFYLCASSPEGHQSAFFGPGTRLTVL.

This clonotype was detected only once. This may come from a read error, since a much larger clone is one base off. Likely a read error: the CDR3 ends without its conserved phenylalanine or tryptophan. The chain has TRBV9 and TRBJ2-1; the match to TRBD2 covers 9 bases. The CDR3 is made up of 15 amino acids. The ends lost 3 bases at V and 7 bases at J; junction bases unmatched: 8. Per germline, CDR1 SGDLS and CDR2 YYNGEE. The CDR3 DNA follows: TGTGCCAGCAGCGCCAGCGGGGGGCCCCGGAATGAGCAGTTCCTC. As protein: CASSASGGPRNEQFL.

In this sample, this clonotype turned up many times. The V call is TRBV11-2, the J call TRBJ2-2; a weak D match, TRBD1 (6 bases). From germline, CDR1 is SGHAT and CDR2 FQNNGV. The CDR3 extends over 14 amino acids. V gave up 10 bases and J gave up 4 bases, with 16 bases separating them. CDR3 nucleotides: TGTGCCACTTTAGGGGGTTCGGCCACCGGGGAGCTGTTTTTT. This encodes CATLGGSATGELFF.

This clonotype was counted many times. The chain is built from TRBV7-6 and TRBJ2-7; 7 bases agree with TRBD1. The CDR3 extends over 14 amino acids. Germline CDR1 and CDR2: SGHVS and FNYEAQ. V lost 5 bases and J lost 7; bases outside the gene matches: 11. The CDR3 DNA is TGTGCCAGCAGCACGACAGGGAGAGGGGGAGAGCAGTACTTC. The encoded protein is CASSTTGRGGEQYF. Together with reference TRBV7-6 and TRBJ2-7, the CDR3 gives the full variable domain: GAGVSQSPRYKVTKRGQDVALRCDPISGHVSLYWYRQALGQGPEFLTYFNYEAQQDKSGLPNDRFSAERPEGSISTLTIQRTEQRDSAMYRCASSTTGRGGEQYFGPGTRLTVT.

In its sample, this clonotype is medium-sized. This chain uses TRBV2 with TRBJ2-5; D perhaps matches TRBD2 (6 bases). This CDR3 spans 14 amino acids. Trimming took off 7 bases at V and 3 bases at J, with 15 bases between the two ends. CDR1 and CDR2 from the germline V gene are SNHLY and FYNNEI. CDR3 bases: TGTGCCAGCAAGAATTCTTGGGGGGAAGAGACCCAGTACTTC. It is translated as CASKNSWGEETQYF.

This clonotype is categorized as medium-sized (0.01 to 0.1%). The rearrangement joins TRBV7-9 to TRBJ1-2; 12 positions match TRBD1. V lost 2 bases, J lost 8 bases, and 6 bases stayed unmatched. The germline CDR1 and CDR2 sequences are SEHNR and FQNEAQ (reference sequence). The CDR3 runs 15 residues. DNA for the CDR3: TGTGCCAGCAGCTTATTTGGGACAGGGGGCGACGGCTACACCTTC. Translation: CASSLFGTGGDGYTF.

This clonotype was observed many times. V usage is TRBV5-6 and J usage is TRBJ1-1; D possibly corresponds to TRBD1 (5 bases). This CDR3 region has 13 residues. V shed 0 bases and J shed 4 bases, with 7 bases lying between them. Germline loops: CDR1 SGHDT, CDR2 YYEEEE. The CDR3 region has the DNA TGTGCCAGCAGCTTGGGGGACCTCACTGAAGCTTTCTTT. Translated: CASSLGDLTEAFF.

This clonotype was picked up many times. V gene TRBV20-1 combines with J gene TRBJ2-1, with D possibly matching TRBD2 (7 bases). Germline loops: CDR1 DFQATT, CDR2 SNEGSKA (reference sequence). This CDR3 has 14 amino acids. V lost 2 bases and J 2 bases, leaving 10 bases between the germline ends. CDR3 in DNA: TGCAGTGCTAGAACCGGGGGGCCCTACAATGAGCAGTTCTTC. Translated: CSARTGGPYNEQFF.

CDR3 loop: CSVGGSTDTQYF. DNA of the CDR3: TGCAGCGTTGGAGGGAGCACAGATACGCAGTATTTT. The rearrangement joins TRBV29-1 to TRBJ2-3; a possible D gene is TRBD2 (5 bases). Trimming took 4 bases from V and 0 from J, leaving 5 bases between them. The V gene's germline CDR1 is SQVTM and CDR2 ANQGSEA. This CDR3 has 12 amino acids.